This TCR beta chain was obtained from a study of T-cell memory formation after mild COVID-19. Study details: In these data, TCR clusters were largely donor specific. The study's findings and limits: From day 15 to 85, contracting clones were balanced between CD4 and CD8, whereas later expanders leaned toward CD4+. Pre-infection memory already had some responding clones, implying cross-reactive memory joined.

The germline CDR1 and CDR2 sequences are SGHAT and FQNNGV. The CDR3 length is 12 residues. TCRdb re-derived calls from the 5' RACE reads in MiXCR, one entry per CDR3 protein. This table has about 340,000 distinct CDR3 sequences, 13% appearing once. With respect to this clonotype: Its antigen is undetermined. The junction shows a germline mismatch at one end, possibly a read error.

The rearrangement links TRBV11-2 to TRBJ2-5; D is tentatively TRBD1 or TRBD2 (5 bases each). This TCR came from a man aged 18 to 30 who had mild COVID-19 (a few samples of this study predate the infection). Cell type and time point are not known. Sequences were obtained from PBMCs or a T cell subset sorted from them (not recorded which). The CDR3 nucleotides read TGTGCCAGCAGCTTAGGGGGGTTCCCATTGAACTTC. Its protein product is CASSLGGFPLNF.